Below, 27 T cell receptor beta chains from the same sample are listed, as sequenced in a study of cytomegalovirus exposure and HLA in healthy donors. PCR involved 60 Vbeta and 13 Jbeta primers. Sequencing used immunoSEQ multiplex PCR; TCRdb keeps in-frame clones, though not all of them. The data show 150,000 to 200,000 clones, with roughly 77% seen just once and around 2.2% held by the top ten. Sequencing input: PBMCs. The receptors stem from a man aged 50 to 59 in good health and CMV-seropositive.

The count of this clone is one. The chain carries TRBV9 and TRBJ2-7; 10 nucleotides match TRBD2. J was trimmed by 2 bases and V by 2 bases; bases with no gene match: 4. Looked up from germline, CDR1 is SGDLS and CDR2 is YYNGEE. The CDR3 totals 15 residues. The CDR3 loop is CASSVSGTSAYEQYF. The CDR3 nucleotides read TGTGCCAGCAGCGTTTCCGGGACTAGCGCCTACGAGCAGTACTTC. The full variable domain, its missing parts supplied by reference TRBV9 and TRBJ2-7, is DSGVTQTPKHLITATGQRVTLRCSPRSGDLSVYWYQQSLDQGLQFLIQYYNGEERAKGNILERFSAQQFPDLHSELNLSSLELGDSALYFCASSVSGTSAYEQYFGPGTRLTVT.

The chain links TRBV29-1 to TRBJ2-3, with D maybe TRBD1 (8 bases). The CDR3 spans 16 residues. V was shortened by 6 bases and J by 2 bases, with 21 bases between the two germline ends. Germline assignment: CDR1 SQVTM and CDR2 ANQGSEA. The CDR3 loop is CSVSGGDRTFTDTQYF. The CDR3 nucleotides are TGCAGCGTCTCTGGGGGGGACAGGACCTTCACAGATACGCAGTATTTT.

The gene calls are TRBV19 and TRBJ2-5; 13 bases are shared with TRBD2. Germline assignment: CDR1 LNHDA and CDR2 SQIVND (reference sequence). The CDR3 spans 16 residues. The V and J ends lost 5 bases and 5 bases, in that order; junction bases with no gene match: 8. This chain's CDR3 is CASSPGTSGVFETQYF. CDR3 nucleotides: TGTGCCAGTAGTCCCGGGACTAGCGGGGTCTTCGAGACCCAGTACTTC.

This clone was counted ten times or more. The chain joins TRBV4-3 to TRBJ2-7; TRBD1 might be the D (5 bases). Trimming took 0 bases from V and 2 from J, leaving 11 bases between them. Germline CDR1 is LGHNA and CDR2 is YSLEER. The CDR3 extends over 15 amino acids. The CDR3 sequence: CASSQDRSGTYEQYF. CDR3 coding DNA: TGCGCCAGCAGCCAAGACAGGTCAGGGACCTACGAGCAGTACTTC.

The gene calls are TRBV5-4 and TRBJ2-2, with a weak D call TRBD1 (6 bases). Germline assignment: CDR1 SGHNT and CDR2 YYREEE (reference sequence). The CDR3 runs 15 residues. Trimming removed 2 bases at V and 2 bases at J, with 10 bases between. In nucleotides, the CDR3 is TGTGCCAGCAGCTTTGGGACATCTAACACCGGGGAGCTGTTTTTT. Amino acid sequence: CASSFGTSNTGELFF.

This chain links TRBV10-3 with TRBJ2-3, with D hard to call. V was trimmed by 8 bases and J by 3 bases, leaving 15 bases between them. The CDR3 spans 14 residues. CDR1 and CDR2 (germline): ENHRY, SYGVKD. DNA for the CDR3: TGTGCCATCCGTTCCAGTTCTCGAACAGATACGCAGTATTTT. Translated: CAIRSSSRTDTQYF.

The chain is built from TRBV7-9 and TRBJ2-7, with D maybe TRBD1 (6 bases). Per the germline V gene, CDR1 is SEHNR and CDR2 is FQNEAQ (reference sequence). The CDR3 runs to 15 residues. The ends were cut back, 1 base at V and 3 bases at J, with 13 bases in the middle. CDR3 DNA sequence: TGTGCCAGCAGCTTAGTTTCAGGGGTCCTCTACGAGCAGTACTTC. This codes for CASSLVSGVLYEQYF. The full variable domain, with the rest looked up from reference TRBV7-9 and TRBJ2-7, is DTGVSQNPRHKITKRGQNVTFRCDPISEHNRLYWYRQTLGQGPEFLTYFQNEAQLEKSRLLSDRFSAERPKGSFSTLEIQRTEQGDSAMYLCASSLVSGVLYEQYFGPGTRLTVT.

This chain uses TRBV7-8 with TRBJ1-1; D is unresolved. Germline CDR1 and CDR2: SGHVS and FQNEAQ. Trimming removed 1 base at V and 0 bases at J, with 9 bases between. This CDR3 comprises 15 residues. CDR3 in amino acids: CASSLEGGMNTEAFF. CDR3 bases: TGTGCCAGCAGCTTAGAAGGAGGGATGAACACTGAAGCTTTCTTT.

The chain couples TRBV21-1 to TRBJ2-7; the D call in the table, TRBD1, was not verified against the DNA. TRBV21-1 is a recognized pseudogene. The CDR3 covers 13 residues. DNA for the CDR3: TGTGCCAGCAGCACGGGACAGTGCTACGAGCAGTACTTC. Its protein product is CASSTGQCYEQYF.

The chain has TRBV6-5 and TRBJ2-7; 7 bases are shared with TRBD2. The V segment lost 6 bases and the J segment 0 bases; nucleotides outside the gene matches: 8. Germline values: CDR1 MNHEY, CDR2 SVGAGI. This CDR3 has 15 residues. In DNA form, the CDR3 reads TGTGCCAGCAGACCACTAGCGAGGAGCTCCTACGAGCAGTACTTC. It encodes CASRPLARSSYEQYF.

This chain's CDR3 is CASTPTSGGDRTWSEQYF. CDR3 DNA sequence: TGTGCCAGCACCCCGACTAGCGGGGGGGACCGTACGTGGTCCGAGCAGTACTTC. The V call is TRBV21-1, the J call TRBJ2-7; the DNA was not compared with TRBD2, the D call given in the table. TRBV21-1 is given as a pseudogene. This CDR3 is 18 amino acids long.

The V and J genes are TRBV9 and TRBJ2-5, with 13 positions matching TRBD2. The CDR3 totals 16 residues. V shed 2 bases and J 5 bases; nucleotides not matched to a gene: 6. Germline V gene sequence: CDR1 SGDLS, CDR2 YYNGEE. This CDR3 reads CASSVGGTSGVETQYF. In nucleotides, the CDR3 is TGTGCCAGCAGCGTCGGTGGGACTAGCGGGGTTGAGACCCAGTACTTC.

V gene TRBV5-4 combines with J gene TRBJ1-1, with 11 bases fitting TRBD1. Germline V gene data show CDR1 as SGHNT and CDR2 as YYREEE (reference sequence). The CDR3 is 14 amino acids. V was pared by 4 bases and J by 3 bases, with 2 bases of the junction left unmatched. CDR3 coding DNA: TGTGCCAGCAGCAGGGACAGGGGGTACACTGAAGCTTTCTTT. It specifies CASSRDRGYTEAFF.

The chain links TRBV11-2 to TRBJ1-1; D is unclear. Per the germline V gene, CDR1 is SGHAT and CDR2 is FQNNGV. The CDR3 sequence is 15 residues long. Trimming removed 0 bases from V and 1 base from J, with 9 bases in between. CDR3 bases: TGTGCCAGCAGCTTAGATCCGGGGTCGAACACTGAAGCTTTCTTT. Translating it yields CASSLDPGSNTEAFF. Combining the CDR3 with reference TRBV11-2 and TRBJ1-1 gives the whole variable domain EAGVAQSPRYKIIEKRQSVAFWCNPISGHATLYWYQQILGQGPKLLIQFQNNGVVDDSQLPKDRFSAERLKGVDSTLKIQPAKLEDSAVYLCASSLDPGSNTEAFFGQGTRLTVV.

This CDR3 is CASSQEPAAGWDTQYF. CDR3 bases: TGCGCCAGCAGCCAAGAACCAGCAGCGGGGTGGGATACGCAGTATTTT. The chain recombines TRBV4-1 with TRBJ2-3; the match to TRBD2 covers 7 bases. Per the germline V gene, CDR1 is MGHRA and CDR2 is YSYEKL. Losses at the gene ends were 0 bases for V and 6 bases for J; bases not matched to a gene: 9. The CDR3 contains 16 residues.

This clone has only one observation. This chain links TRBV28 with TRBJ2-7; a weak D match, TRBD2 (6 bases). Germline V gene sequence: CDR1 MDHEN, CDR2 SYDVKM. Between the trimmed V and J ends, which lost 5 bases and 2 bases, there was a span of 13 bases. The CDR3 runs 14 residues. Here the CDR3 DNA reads TGTGCCAGCAGTGACGTGGAGGGGACCTACGAGCAGTACTTC. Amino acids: CASSDVEGTYEQYF.

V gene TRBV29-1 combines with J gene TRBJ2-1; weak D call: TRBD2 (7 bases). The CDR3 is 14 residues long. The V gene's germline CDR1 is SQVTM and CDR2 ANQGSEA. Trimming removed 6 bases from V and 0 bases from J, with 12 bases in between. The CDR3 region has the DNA TGCAGCGTAGCCGGGGGGCCCTCCTACAATGAGCAGTTCTTC. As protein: CSVAGGPSYNEQFF.

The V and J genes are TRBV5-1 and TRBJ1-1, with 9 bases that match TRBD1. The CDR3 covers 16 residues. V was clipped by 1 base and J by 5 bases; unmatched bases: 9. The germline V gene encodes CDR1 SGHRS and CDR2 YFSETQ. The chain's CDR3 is CASSLTTGQGSTEAFF. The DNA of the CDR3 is TGCGCCAGCAGCTTGACCACCGGACAGGGGAGTACTGAAGCTTTCTTT.

This CDR3 is CASSAGQGNTEAFF. The CDR3 DNA is TGTGCCAGCAGCGCCGGACAGGGGAACACTGAAGCTTTCTTT. The chain combines TRBV9 with TRBJ1-1; 8 nucleotides line up with TRBD1. Trimming took 3 bases from V and 1 from J; bases not matched to a gene: 2. CDR1 is SGDLS, CDR2 YYNGEE, per germline. The CDR3 is 14 amino acids.

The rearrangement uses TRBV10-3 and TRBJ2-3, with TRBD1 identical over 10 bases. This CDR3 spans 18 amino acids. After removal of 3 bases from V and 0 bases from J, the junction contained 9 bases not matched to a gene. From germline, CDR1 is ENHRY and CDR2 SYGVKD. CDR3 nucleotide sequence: TGTGCCATCAGTGACCCATGGGGACAGGGGCAAAGCACAGATACGCAGTATTTT. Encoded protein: CAISDPWGQGQSTDTQYF.

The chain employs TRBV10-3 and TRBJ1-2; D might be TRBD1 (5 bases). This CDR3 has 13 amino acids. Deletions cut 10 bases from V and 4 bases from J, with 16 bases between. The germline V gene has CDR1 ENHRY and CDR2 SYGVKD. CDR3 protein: CATRVGGVYGYTF. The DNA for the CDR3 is TGTGCCACCCGGGTCGGGGGGGTCTATGGCTACACCTTC.

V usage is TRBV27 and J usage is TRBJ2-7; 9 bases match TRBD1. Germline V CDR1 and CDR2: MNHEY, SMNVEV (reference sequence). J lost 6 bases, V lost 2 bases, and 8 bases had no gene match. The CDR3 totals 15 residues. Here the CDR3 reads CASSLTGTGYREQYF. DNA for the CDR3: TGTGCCAGCAGTTTAACCGGGACAGGGTACCGCGAGCAGTACTTC.

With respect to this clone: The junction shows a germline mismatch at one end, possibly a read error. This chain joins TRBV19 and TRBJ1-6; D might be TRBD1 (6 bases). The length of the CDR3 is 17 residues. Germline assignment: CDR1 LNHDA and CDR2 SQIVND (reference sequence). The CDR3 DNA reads TGTGCCAGTAAGGCTAACAGGGCCGGGGTATTGGATTCACTCCTCCACTTT. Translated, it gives CASKANRAGVLDSLLHF.

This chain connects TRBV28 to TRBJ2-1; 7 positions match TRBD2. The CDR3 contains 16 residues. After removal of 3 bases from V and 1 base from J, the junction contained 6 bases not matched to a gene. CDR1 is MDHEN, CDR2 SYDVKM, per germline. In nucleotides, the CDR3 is TGTGCCAGCAGTTTGGGGGGTAGCGGGTCCTACAATGAGCAGTTCTTC. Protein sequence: CASSLGGSGSYNEQFF.

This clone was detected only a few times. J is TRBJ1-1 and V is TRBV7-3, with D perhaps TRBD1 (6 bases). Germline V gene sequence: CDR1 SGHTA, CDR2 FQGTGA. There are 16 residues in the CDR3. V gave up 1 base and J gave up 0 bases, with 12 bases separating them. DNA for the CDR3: TGTGCCAGCAGCTTAAGGGGGGGCACAATGAACACTGAAGCTTTCTTT. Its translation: CASSLRGGTMNTEAFF. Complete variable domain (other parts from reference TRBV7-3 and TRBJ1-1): GAGVSQTPSNKVTEKGKYVELRCDPISGHTALYWYRQSLGQGPEFLIYFQGTGAADDSGLPNDRFFAVRPEGSVSTLKIQRTERGDSAVYLCASSLRGGTMNTEAFFGQGTRLTVV.

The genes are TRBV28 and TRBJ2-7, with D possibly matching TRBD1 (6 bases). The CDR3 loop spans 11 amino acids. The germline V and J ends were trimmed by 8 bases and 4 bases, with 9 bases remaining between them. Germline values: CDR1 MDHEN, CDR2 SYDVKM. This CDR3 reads CASDTGYEQYF. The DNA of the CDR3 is TGTGCCAGCGATACAGGGTACGAGCAGTACTTC. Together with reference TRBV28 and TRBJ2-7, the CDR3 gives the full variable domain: DVKVTQSSRYLVKRTGEKVFLECVQDMDHENMFWYRQDPGLGLRLIYFSYDVKMKEKGDIPEGYSVSREKKERFSLILESASTNQTSMYLCASDTGYEQYFGPGTRLTVT.

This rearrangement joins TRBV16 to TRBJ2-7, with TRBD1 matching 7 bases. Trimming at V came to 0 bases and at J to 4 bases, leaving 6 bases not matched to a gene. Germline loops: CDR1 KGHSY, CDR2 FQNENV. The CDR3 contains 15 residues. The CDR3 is CASSQSGRGLYEQYF. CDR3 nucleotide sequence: TGTGCCAGCAGCCAATCGGGCAGGGGGTTGTACGAGCAGTACTTC. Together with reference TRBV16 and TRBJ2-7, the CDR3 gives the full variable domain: GEEVAQTPKHLVRGEGQKAKLYCAPIKGHSYVFWYQQVLKNEFKFLISFQNENVFDETGMPKERFSAKCLPNSPCSLEIQATKLEDSAVYFCASSQSGRGLYEQYFGPGTRLTVT.